Below are 27 T cell receptor beta chains sequenced from a single sample in a study of cytotoxic CD8 clonotypes in ibrutinib-treated CLL. Data came from immunoSEQ multiplex PCR; TCRdb stores just in-frame clones and leaves some out. Among some 200,000 clones, about 72% were seen once, and the ten largest hold about an eighth. Sequencing used PBMCs, obtained after 24 months of ibrutinib treatment. Every receptor here comes from a human donor with chronic lymphocytic leukemia.

V is TRBV19 and J is TRBJ2-2, with 8 bases that match TRBD2. Unmatched junction bases numbered 13, after V lost 6 bases and J lost 7 bases. Looked up from germline, CDR1 is LNHDA and CDR2 is SQIVND (reference sequence). The CDR3 contains 16 residues. CDR3 amino acids: CASSPLERENVGELFF. The CDR3 DNA follows: TGTGCCAGTAGCCCCCTCGAGCGGGAGAACGTCGGGGAGCTGTTTTTT.

The rearrangement uses TRBV30 and TRBJ1-1; tentatively, D is TRBD1 (5 bases). Germline lookup yields CDR1 GTSNPN and CDR2 SVGIG (reference sequence). The CDR3 has 13 residues. Trimming took 0 bases from V and 11 from J, leaving 16 bases between them. The CDR3 protein is CAWSVRGKFKAFF. CDR3 in DNA: TGTGCCTGGAGTGTACGGGGGAAGTTCAAGGCTTTCTTT. Based on the CDR3 plus reference TRBV30 and TRBJ1-1, the full variable domain is SQTIHQWPATLVQPVGSPLSLECTVEGTSNPNLYWYRQAAGRGLQLLFYSVGIGQISSEVPQNLSASRPQDRQFILSSKKLLLSDSGFYLCAWSVRGKFKAFFGQGTRLTVV.

The chain couples TRBV25-1 to TRBJ2-1; D possibly corresponds to TRBD2 (6 bases). Trimming cost V 0 bases and J 0 bases, with 12 bases left between them. The CDR3 extends over 17 amino acids. The germline V gene encodes CDR1 MGHDK and CDR2 SYGVNS. The chain's CDR3 is CASSEYSAGYSYNEQFF. Here the CDR3 DNA reads TGTGCCAGCAGTGAATATTCGGCGGGGTACTCCTACAATGAGCAGTTCTTC.

The CDR3 sequence is CASSLAGRGQPEQYF. CDR3 nucleotides: TGTGCCAGCAGCTTAGCGGGCAGGGGGCAGCCCGAGCAGTACTTC. This chain links TRBV7-9 with TRBJ2-7; 8 nucleotides match TRBD1. The germline V gene encodes CDR1 SEHNR and CDR2 FQNEAQ (reference sequence). Trimming cost V 0 bases and J 6 bases; bases outside gene matches: 7. CDR3 length equals 15 residues. Combining the CDR3 with reference TRBV7-9 and TRBJ2-7 gives the whole variable domain DTGVSQNPRHKITKRGQNVTFRCDPISEHNRLYWYRQTLGQGPEFLTYFQNEAQLEKSRLLSDRFSAERPKGSFSTLEIQRTEQGDSAMYLCASSLAGRGQPEQYFGPGTRLTVT.

This chain uses TRBV19 with TRBJ2-7; possibly TRBD1 for D (5 bases). V lost 3 bases and J lost 3, with 15 bases in between. The germline CDR1 and CDR2 sequences are LNHDA and SQIVND (reference sequence). The CDR3 sequence is 15 residues long. The chain's CDR3 is CASSMQRGRGYEQYF. For the CDR3, the DNA is TGTGCCAGTAGTATGCAGAGAGGAAGGGGCTACGAGCAGTACTTC.

The gene calls are TRBV19 and TRBJ1-5, with 8 nucleotides matching TRBD1. J was trimmed by 6 bases and V by 5 bases; bases with no gene match: 3. Germline CDR1 LNHDA, CDR2 SQIVND (reference sequence). This CDR3 contains 13 residues. The CDR3 here is CASSLRGPQPQHF. The CDR3 DNA sequence: TGTGCCAGTAGTCTCAGGGGGCCTCAGCCCCAGCATTTT.

This chain uses TRBV4-3 with TRBJ1-1, with TRBD1 matching 12 bases. Trimming removed 3 bases from V and 2 bases from J; junction bases left unmatched: 7. This CDR3 spans 17 amino acids. Germline CDR1 LGHNA, CDR2 YSLEER. The CDR3 nucleotides read TGCGCCAGCAGCCAGGTTCCGGGACAGGGGGCCAACACTGAAGCTTTCTTT. The encoded protein is CASSQVPGQGANTEAFF.

The chain employs TRBV7-2 and TRBJ2-1, with a tentative D call TRBD1 (5 bases). Germline V gene lookup returns CDR1 SGHTA and CDR2 FQGNSA. This CDR3 region has 17 residues. Trimming stripped 4 bases from V and 5 bases from J, with 21 bases between. The CDR3 loop reads CASSSPGPRTSDNEQFF. For the CDR3, the DNA is TGTGCCAGCAGCTCTCCGGGTCCGCGGACAAGTGACAATGAGCAGTTCTTC.

The V gene is TRBV12-5, the J gene TRBJ2-7; 7 bases agree with TRBD1. Germline V gene data show CDR1 as LGHNT and CDR2 as FRNRAP. The CDR3 length is 14 residues. With V trimmed by 5 bases and J by 1 base, 5 bases remained unmatched. This CDR3 reads CASGRQGSSYEQYF. In nucleotides, the CDR3 is TGTGCTAGTGGTCGACAGGGTTCTTCCTACGAGCAGTACTTC.

This chain connects TRBV18 to TRBJ1-1; the match to TRBD1 covers 9 bases. In germline, CDR1 is KGHSH, CDR2 LQKENI. The CDR3 runs 16 residues. Germline trimming cut 1 base from V and 0 bases from J; bases unmatched to any gene: 3. The CDR3 DNA reads TGTGCCAGCTCACCACAACAGGGGGCCATGAACACTGAAGCTTTCTTT. Amino acids: CASSPQQGAMNTEAFF.

This sequence joins TRBV4-1 and TRBJ2-5; 8 bases are shared with TRBD2. CDR3 size: 15 residues. The J segment lost 5 bases and the V segment lost 1 base, leaving 6 bases of the junction unmatched. In germline, CDR1 is MGHRA, CDR2 YSYEKL. The CDR3 bases are TGCGCCAGCAGCCAAGTAGCTGGCGGGGGGGAGACCCAGTACTTC. Encoded protein: CASSQVAGGGETQYF.

With regard to this clone: Other DNA sequences in this sample translate to the same CDR3. The chain couples TRBV11-2 to TRBJ2-1, with TRBD2 matching over 8 bases. CDR3 size: 14 residues. Germline-derived CDR1 and CDR2 are SGHAT and FQNNGV. J gave up 5 bases and V 2 bases, and 2 bases lay outside the gene matches. The CDR3 DNA follows: TGTGCCAGCAGCTTATTCGGGGGGGACAATGAGCAGTTCTTC. Protein: CASSLFGGDNEQFF.

This clone was detected only a few times. The chain couples TRBV27 to TRBJ2-7; unclear D gene. Germline V gene lookup returns CDR1 MNHEY and CDR2 SMNVEV (reference sequence). CDR3 length: 14 residues. V lost 6 bases to trimming and J lost 7 bases, with 19 bases between them. The CDR3, as DNA: TGTGCCAGCAGGGCCGGTGTATCTTCGGGTGAGCAGTACTTC. Translation gives CASRAGVSSGEQYF.

The chain recombines TRBV27 with TRBJ2-7, with TRBD1 matching over 10 bases. The CDR3 totals 16 residues. V gave up 0 bases and J gave up 2 bases; unmatched junction bases: 4. CDR1 is MNHEY and CDR2 is SMNVEV in the germline V gene (reference sequence). The CDR3 bases are TGTGCCAGCAGTTTATCGAGGGACAGGGGTACCTACGAGCAGTACTTC. This codes for CASSLSRDRGTYEQYF.

This clone was seen a handful of times. The DNA for the CDR3 is TGTGCCAGCAGTGAAGGGAACGATTATGGCTACACCTTC. It translates to CASSEGNDYGYTF. The rearrangement joins TRBV25-1 to TRBJ1-2; D unresolved. The CDR3 contains 13 residues. Germline V gene lookup returns CDR1 MGHDK and CDR2 SYGVNS. V lost 2 bases and J 5 bases, leaving 9 bases between the germline ends.

The chain recombines TRBV5-1 with TRBJ1-1; a weak D match, TRBD1 (5 bases). CDR1 is SGHRS, CDR2 YFSETQ, per germline. CDR3 length equals 15 residues. Between the trimmed V and J ends, which lost 0 bases and 0 bases, there was a span of 9 bases. The CDR3 region has the DNA TGCGCCAGCAGCTTGGGACAGCCTATGAACACTGAAGCTTTCTTT. This translates into CASSLGQPMNTEAFF.

V and J are TRBV7-8 and TRBJ2-7; tentatively, D is TRBD1 (6 bases). The CDR3 has 14 residues. V was cut by 2 bases and J by 2 bases, with 10 bases left in between. Germline-derived CDR1 and CDR2 are SGHVS and FQNEAQ. The CDR3 is CASSLRQATYEQYF. The CDR3, as DNA: TGTGCCAGCAGCTTAAGACAGGCAACCTACGAGCAGTACTTC.

This clone has just a few counts. The chain has TRBV25-1 and TRBJ1-2; TRBD1 matches 7 bases. Germline V lookup: CDR1 MGHDK, CDR2 SYGVNS. Losses at the gene ends were 7 bases for V and 4 bases for J; bases not matched to a gene: 3. The CDR3 sequence is 12 residues long. The CDR3 bases are TGTGCCAGCACCCGGACAGGCTATGGCTACACCTTC. Translation: CASTRTGYGYTF.

V is TRBV7-9 and J is TRBJ1-2; no reliable D call. This CDR3 region has 17 residues. V was shortened by 0 bases and J by 1 base, with 15 bases between the two germline ends. Germline V lookup: CDR1 SEHNR, CDR2 FQNEAQ (reference sequence). The CDR3 sequence is CASSLAGMGKGNYGYTF. In DNA form, the CDR3 reads TGTGCCAGCAGCTTAGCGGGTATGGGGAAGGGTAACTATGGCTACACCTTC.

This clone was counted a few times. V is TRBV30 and J is TRBJ2-1; 7 bases fit TRBD2. Germline V gives CDR1 GTSNPN, CDR2 SVGIG (reference sequence). With V trimmed by 3 bases and J by 2 bases, 1 base remained unmatched. The length of the CDR3 is 13 residues. The DNA for the CDR3 is TGTGCCTGGAGACTAGCGACCTACAATGAGCAGTTCTTC. Its protein is CAWRLATYNEQFF.

V gene TRBV6-7 combines with J gene TRBJ1-1; D remains unclear. TRBV6-7 is designated an ORF whose function remains uncertain. The CDR3 covers 17 residues. Trimming took 4 bases from V and 3 from J, leaving 21 bases between them. CDR3 sequence: CASSSSSFEPEYTEAFF. In DNA form, the CDR3 reads TGTGCCAGCAGTTCTAGTTCTTTCGAGCCCGAGTACACTGAAGCTTTCTTT.

The chain employs TRBV5-1 and TRBJ2-1; 7 nucleotides line up with TRBD2. The CDR3 runs to 13 residues. J gave up 7 bases and V 1 base, and 2 bases lay outside the gene matches. Germline values: CDR1 SGHRS, CDR2 YFSETQ. CDR3 DNA: TGCGCCAGCAGCTTGTGGACTAGAAATGAGCAGTTCTTC. It specifies CASSLWTRNEQFF.

This chain connects TRBV5-1 to TRBJ2-1, with 9 bases lining up with TRBD2. V trimming: 0 bases; J trimming: 6 bases; junction bases outside the gene matches: 10. The CDR3 runs 17 residues. Germline CDR1 reads SGHRS; CDR2 reads YFSETQ. DNA of the CDR3: TGCGCCAGCAGCTTGGAACAGAGACTAGCGGAACTCAATGAGCAGTTCTTC. Translating it yields CASSLEQRLAELNEQFF.

The chain combines TRBV7-9 with TRBJ2-7; 12 nucleotides align to TRBD1. Germline V lookup: CDR1 SEHNR, CDR2 FQNEAQ (reference sequence). There are 15 residues in the CDR3. With V trimmed by 6 bases and J by 5 bases, 8 bases remained unmatched. CDR3 bases: TGTGCCAGCAGTATCCGGGACAGGGGGCTCCACGAGCAGTACTTC. Protein: CASSIRDRGLHEQYF.

V and J are TRBV5-6 and TRBJ2-7; D remains ambiguous. The V end lost 4 bases, the J end lost 3 bases, and 11 bases lay between the germline ends. Germline values: CDR1 SGHDT, CDR2 YYEEEE. This CDR3 has 13 residues. The CDR3 DNA reads TGTGCCAGCAGCCGGACGGAGCACTACGAGCAGTACTTC. Encoded protein: CASSRTEHYEQYF.

The chain combines TRBV18 with TRBJ2-2; weak D call: TRBD2 (5 bases). This CDR3 spans 15 amino acids. Germline V gives CDR1 KGHSH, CDR2 LQKENI. The ends were cut back, 3 bases at V and 10 bases at J, with 18 bases in the middle. CDR3 sequence reads: CASSPPSLANAELFF. As DNA, the CDR3 is TGTGCCAGCTCACCTCCCAGTCTAGCTAATGCGGAGCTGTTTTTT.

The chain employs TRBV6-4 and TRBJ2-3; TRBD1 is a possible D gene (5 bases). V was trimmed by 6 bases and J by 3 bases, leaving 10 bases between them. Germline V gene data show CDR1 as MRHNA and CDR2 as SNTAGT. The CDR3 loop spans 13 amino acids. CDR3 amino acids: CASRNAGTDTQYF. The CDR3 DNA follows: TGTGCCAGCAGAAACGCAGGGACAGATACGCAGTATTTT.